The clone carrying this T cell receptor (beta chain) appeared many times. The antigen is undetermined. The CDR3 runs to 13 residues. V shed 1 base and J shed 4 bases, with 6 bases lying between them. In germline, CDR1 is SGHVS, CDR2 FQNEAQ. MiXCR, applied by TCRdb to the reads, yields one record per CDR3 protein. Among about 700,000 distinct CDR3 sequences, about 33% were seen once, and the ten largest hold 15% to 20%. The data were taken from a study of T cell repertoires in cytomegalovirus infection. Sample: cultured PBMCs, taken from culture after CMV antigen stimulation. The rearrangement links TRBV7-8 to TRBJ2-3; the D is unclear. This sequence was found in a human donor in good health (CMV status not recorded). Some clones in this sample may be carry-over from other donors' samples. CDR3 nucleotides: TGTGCCAGCAGCTTAGTTTCCCCAGATACGCAGTATTTT. It specifies CASSLVSPDTQYF. The whole variable domain, filled in from reference TRBV7-8 and TRBJ2-3, reads GAGVSQSPRYKVAKRGQDVALRCDPISGHVSLFWYQQALGQGPEFLTYFQNEAQLDKSGLPSDRFFAERPEGSVSTLKIQRTQQEDSAVYLCASSLVSPDTQYFGPGTRLTVL.